These T cell receptor beta chains were read from a single sample in a study of beta chain features in type 1 diabetes. TCRdb keeps only in-frame clones here, not all; method: immunoSEQ multiplex PCR. The sample has 120,000 to 150,000 clones, more than 9% seen once; the top ten hold approximately 1.3%. Sequencing input: naive CD4+ T cells from blood. The receptors here all came from a man in his late teens or twenties in good health. The CDR3 runs from the conserved cysteine through the conserved F or W. The order of the fields is J gene, V gene, D gene, clone size, CDR3 protein. D genes are given only for firm matches. Expanded clones are given a class, and other clones once, few, many or no size at all.

TRBJ2-7 | TRBV11-2 | - | - | CASSVGQLSYEQYF
TRBJ2-2 | TRBV28 | - | - | CASSSGERTGELFF
TRBJ2-7 | TRBV5-1 | - | few | CASRRREGDYEQYF
TRBJ2-7 | TRBV9 | TRBD1 | few | CASSLQGAFYEQYF
TRBJ1-1 | TRBV23-1 | - | many | CASLGAKEAFF
- | TRBV10-2 | - | - | CASGVGAYEQYF
TRBJ2-7 | TRBV7-2 | TRBD2 | few | CASLRASGGANYEQYF
TRBJ1-6 | TRBV7-2 | - | - | CASSLAQGGSPLHF
TRBJ2-1 | TRBV19 | TRBD1 | few | CASRGDSFSYNEQFF
TRBJ1-3 | TRBV4-2 | - | - | CASGVSGNTIYF
TRBJ1-4 | TRBV7-9 | - | few | CASSLERGGLNEKLFF
TRBJ2-3 | TRBV11-3 | - | few | CASSPVGGSTDTQYF
TRBJ2-5 | TRBV29-1 | TRBD2 | many | CSVVAGGPQETQYF
TRBJ1-2 | TRBV7-2 | TRBD1 | few | CASSNSGTVPSGYTF
TRBJ2-4 | TRBV10-3 | - | few | CAIILDRTKAKNIQYF
TRBJ2-1 | TRBV4-1 | TRBD2 | many | CASSHPGTSGVDEQFF
TRBJ2-3 | TRBV7-2 | - | - | CASSRVVADTQYF
TRBJ2-1 | TRBV1 | - | - | CTSSQAQSFELPGQINNEQFF
TRBJ2-7 | TRBV2 | TRBD1 | few | CASSEIRQGGSEQYF
TRBJ1-2 | TRBV4-1 | - | - | CASSHGTPTGYTF
TRBJ2-3 | TRBV6-5 | - | - | CASSYSRGSLTDTQYF
TRBJ2-7 | TRBV5-1 | TRBD2 | few | CASSLASAGVSEQYF
TRBJ2-1 | TRBV5-4 | TRBD2 | - | CASSLISGGAYNEQFF
TRBJ1-2 | TRBV7-2 | - | - | CASSLASRAGYTF
TRBJ2-1 | TRBV6-4 | TRBD1 | - | CASSEWDRGYNEQFF
TRBJ1-4 | TRBV2 | - | - | CASNVVEGFGEKLFF
TRBJ1-5 | TRBV19 | TRBD1 | many | CASNDRGGNQPQHF
TRBJ2-7 | TRBV2 | TRBD1 | once | CASSHRRDSRYEQYF
TRBJ1-2 | TRBV11-2 | TRBD1 | many | CASSAQGQGYTF
TRBJ2-3 | TRBV19 | TRBD2 | - | CASRETSGSTDTQYF
TRBJ1-1 | TRBV7-2 | TRBD1 | - | CASSTTGFAEAFF
TRBJ2-7 | TRBV20-1 | - | few | CSARLTYEQYF
TRBJ2-2 | TRBV5-1 | TRBD1 | - | CASSLGETGRTGELFF